Sequencing of this T cell receptor (beta chain) was carried out in a study of blood T cell repertoires in COVID-19. Study overall: Spain, Italy and the United States supplied samples that represented acute and convalescent COVID-19. T cells, B-cell-depleted T cells, or PBMCs provided the cDNA or gDNA that served as material.

The CDR3 runs to 15 residues. CDR1 is SGHNT and CDR2 is YYREEE in the germline V gene (reference sequence). The V and J ends lost 0 bases and 1 base respectively, with 10 bases between them. Under the authors' procedure: Using reference gene primer amplification, nucleated cell counts were estimated. Here immunoSEQ multiplex PCR was the method, and the copy in TCRdb shows in-frame clones only, minus some. The DNA gave D and trimming, while V, J and clone size come from that table. Among 110,000 to 150,000 clones listed, around four fifths were seen once. The sequencing sample was made of peripheral blood. The TCR originated in a woman of 80 years or more with acute or convalescent COVID-19. This chain links TRBV5-4 with TRBJ1-1; D gene uncertain. The CDR3 here is CASSLVAEKNTEAFF. The CDR3 nucleotides are TGTGCCAGCAGCTTGGTGGCGGAGAAGAACACTGAAGCTTTCTTT.